The TCR beta chain described here comes from a study of response to subunit inactivated influenza vaccine. TCRdb reanalysed the RT-PCR reads using MiXCR and keeps one entry per CDR3 protein. Of more than 450,000 distinct CDR3 sequences listed, around 11% are singletons. Germline-derived CDR1 and CDR2 are SGHAT and FQDESV (reference sequence). J lost 2 bases, V lost 1 base, and 7 bases had no gene match. This CDR3 region has 18 residues. A few counts support this clonotype. These data also formed part of another study, on T cells expressing NK-cell markers. That source reports: 5'RACE template switching with UMIs produced the TCR beta cDNA. All TCR beta repertoires analysed originated from sorted CD3+CD56+NKG2C+, CD3+CD56+NKG2C- and CD3+CD56-NKG2C+ T cells. Several donors likewise had their CD3+CD56-NKG2C+ fraction led by these clonotypes. It remained uncertain whether the expanded NKG2C+ T cell clones were specific for HCMV antigens.

J is TRBJ2-6 and V is TRBV11-1; TRBD1 aligns across 8 bases. The input for sequencing was PBMCs from blood, taken on the day of vaccination. The sequence was obtained from a man over 45 who received an inactivated influenza vaccine. In DNA form, the CDR3 reads TGTGCCAGCAGCTTAGGTGGCAGGGGGCTCACTGGGGCCAACGTCCTGACTTTC. Encoded protein: CASSLGGRGLTGANVLTF.